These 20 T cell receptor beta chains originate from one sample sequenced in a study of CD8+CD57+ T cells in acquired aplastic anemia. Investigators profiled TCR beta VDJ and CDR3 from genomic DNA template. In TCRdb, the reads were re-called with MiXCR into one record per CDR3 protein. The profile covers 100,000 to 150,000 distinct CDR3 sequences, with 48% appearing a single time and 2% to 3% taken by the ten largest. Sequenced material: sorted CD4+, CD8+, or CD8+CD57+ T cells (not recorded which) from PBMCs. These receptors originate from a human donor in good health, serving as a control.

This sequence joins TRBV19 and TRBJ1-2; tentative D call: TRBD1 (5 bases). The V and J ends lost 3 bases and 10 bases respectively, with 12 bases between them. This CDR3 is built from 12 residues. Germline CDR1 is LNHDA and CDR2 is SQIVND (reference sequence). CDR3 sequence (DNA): TGTGCCAGTAGTATGGGCGGTGGACACTACACCTTC. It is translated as CASSMGGGHYTF.

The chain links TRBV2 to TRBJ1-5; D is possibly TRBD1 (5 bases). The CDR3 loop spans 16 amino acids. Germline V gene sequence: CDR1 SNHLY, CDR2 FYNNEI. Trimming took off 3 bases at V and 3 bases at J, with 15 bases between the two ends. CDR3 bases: TGTGCCAGCAGTGACCAGCTCGGACATTACAATCAGCCCCAGCATTTT. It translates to CASSDQLGHYNQPQHF.

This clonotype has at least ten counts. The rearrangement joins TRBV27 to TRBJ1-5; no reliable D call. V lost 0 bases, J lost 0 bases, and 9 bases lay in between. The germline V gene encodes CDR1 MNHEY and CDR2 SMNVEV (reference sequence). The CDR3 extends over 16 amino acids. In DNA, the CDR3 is TGTGCCAGCAGTTTATCGATGGATCATAGCAATCAGCCCCAGCATTTT. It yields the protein CASSLSMDHSNQPQHF.

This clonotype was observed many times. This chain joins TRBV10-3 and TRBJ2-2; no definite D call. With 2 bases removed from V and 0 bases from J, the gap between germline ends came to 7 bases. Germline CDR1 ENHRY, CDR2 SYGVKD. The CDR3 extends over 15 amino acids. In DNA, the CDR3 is TGTGCCATCAGTGAGACGGGTTCGAACACCGGGGAGCTGTTTTTT. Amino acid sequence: CAISETGSNTGELFF.

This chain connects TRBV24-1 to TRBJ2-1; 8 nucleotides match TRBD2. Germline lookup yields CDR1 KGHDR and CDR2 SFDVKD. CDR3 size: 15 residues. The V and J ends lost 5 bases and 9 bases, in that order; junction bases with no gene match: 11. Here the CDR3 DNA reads TGTGCCACCAGTGGTTCCGGGACTAGACGCCGTGAGCAGTTCTTC. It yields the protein CATSGSGTRRREQFF.

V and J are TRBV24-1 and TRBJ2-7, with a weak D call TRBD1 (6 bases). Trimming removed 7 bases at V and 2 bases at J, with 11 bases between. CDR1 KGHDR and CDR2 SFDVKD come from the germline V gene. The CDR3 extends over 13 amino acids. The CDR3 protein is CATSSGQTYEQYF. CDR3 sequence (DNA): TGTGCCACCAGCTCCGGACAGACCTACGAGCAGTACTTC.

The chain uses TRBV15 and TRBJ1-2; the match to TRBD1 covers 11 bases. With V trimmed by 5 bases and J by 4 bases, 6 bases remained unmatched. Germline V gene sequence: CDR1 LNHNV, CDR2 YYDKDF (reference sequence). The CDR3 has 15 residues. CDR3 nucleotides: TGTGCCACCAGCCCTCGGACAGGGGGCGGCTATGGCTACACCTTC. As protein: CATSPRTGGGYGYTF.

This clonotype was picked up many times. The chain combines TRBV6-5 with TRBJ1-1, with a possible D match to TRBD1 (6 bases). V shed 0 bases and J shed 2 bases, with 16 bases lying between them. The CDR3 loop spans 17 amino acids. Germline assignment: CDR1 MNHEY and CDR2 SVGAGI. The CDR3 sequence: CASSYSIADRTNTEAFF. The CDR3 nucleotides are TGTGCCAGCAGTTACTCGATAGCTGACAGGACAAACACTGAAGCTTTCTTT.

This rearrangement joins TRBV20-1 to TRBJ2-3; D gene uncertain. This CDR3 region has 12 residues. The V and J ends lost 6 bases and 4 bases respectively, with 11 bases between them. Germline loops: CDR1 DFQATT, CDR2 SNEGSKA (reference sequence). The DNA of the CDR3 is TGCAGTGCCCCCCTCCAGTCAGATACGCAGTATTTT. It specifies CSAPLQSDTQYF.

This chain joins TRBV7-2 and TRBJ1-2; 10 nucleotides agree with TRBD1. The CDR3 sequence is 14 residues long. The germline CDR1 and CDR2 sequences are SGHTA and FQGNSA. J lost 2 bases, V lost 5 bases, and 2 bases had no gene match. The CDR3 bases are TGTGCCAGCAGCCGGGGACAGGGGAACTATGGCTACACCTTC. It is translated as CASSRGQGNYGYTF.

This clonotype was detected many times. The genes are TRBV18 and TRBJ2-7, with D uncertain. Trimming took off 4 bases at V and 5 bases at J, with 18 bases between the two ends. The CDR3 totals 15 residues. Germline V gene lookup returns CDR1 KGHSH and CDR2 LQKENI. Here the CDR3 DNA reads TGTGCCAGCTCACAACCTAACTTAGGTCGGAACGAGCAGTACTTC. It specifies CASSQPNLGRNEQYF.

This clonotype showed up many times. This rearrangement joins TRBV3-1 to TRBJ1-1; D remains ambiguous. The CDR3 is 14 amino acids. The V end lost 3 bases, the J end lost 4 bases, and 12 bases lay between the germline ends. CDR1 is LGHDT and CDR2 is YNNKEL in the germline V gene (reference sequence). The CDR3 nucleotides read TGTGCCAGCAGCCATCCGGGCAGTTCCACTGAAGCTTTCTTT. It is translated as CASSHPGSSTEAFF. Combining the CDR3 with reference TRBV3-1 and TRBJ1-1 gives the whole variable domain DTAVSQTPKYLVTQMGNDKSIKCEQNLGHDTMYWYKQDSKKFLKIMFSYNNKELIINETVPNRFSPKSPDKAHLNLHINSLELGDSAVYFCASSHPGSSTEAFFGQGTRLTVV.

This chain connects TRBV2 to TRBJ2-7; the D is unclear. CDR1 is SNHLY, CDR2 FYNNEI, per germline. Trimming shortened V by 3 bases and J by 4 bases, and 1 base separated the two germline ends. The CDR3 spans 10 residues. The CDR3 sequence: CASSEYEQYF. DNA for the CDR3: TGTGCCAGCAGTGAGTACGAGCAGTACTTC.

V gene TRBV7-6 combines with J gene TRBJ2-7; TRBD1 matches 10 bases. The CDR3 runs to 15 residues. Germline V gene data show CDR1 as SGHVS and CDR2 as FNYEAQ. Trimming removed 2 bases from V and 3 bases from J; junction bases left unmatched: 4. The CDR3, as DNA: TGTGCCAGCAGCTTAACCGGACAGGGGGACTACGAGCAGTACTTC. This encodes CASSLTGQGDYEQYF.

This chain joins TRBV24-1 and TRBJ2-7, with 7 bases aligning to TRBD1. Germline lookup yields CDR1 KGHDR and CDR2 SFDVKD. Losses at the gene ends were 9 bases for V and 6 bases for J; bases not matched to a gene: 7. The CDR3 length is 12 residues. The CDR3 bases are TGTGCCACCCAAGGACAGGTGACCGAGCAGTACTTC. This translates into CATQGQVTEQYF.

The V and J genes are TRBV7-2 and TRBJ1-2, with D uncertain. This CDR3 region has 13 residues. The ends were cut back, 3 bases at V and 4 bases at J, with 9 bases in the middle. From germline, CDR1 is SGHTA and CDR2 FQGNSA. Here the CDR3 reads CASSFDPSYGYTF. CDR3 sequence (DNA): TGTGCCAGCAGCTTCGACCCTTCCTATGGCTACACCTTC. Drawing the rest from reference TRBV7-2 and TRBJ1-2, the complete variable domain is GAGVSQSPSNKVTEKGKDVELRCDPISGHTALYWYRQSLGQGLEFLIYFQGNSAPDKSGLPSDRFSAERTGGSVSTLTIQRTQQEDSAVYLCASSFDPSYGYTFGSGTRLTVV.

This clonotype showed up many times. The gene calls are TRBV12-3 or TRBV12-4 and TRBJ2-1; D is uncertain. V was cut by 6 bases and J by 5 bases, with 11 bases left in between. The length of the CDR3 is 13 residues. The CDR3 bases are TGTGCCAGCAGCCCCCCCAGTCACAATGAGCAGTTCTTC. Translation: CASSPPSHNEQFF.

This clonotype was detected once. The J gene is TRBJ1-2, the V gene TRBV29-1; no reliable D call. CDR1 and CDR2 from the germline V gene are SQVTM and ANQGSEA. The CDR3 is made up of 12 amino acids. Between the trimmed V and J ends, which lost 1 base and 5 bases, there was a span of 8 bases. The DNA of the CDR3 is TGCAGCGTTGAAGGAGGGAGGTATGGCTACACCTTC. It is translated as CSVEGGRYGYTF.

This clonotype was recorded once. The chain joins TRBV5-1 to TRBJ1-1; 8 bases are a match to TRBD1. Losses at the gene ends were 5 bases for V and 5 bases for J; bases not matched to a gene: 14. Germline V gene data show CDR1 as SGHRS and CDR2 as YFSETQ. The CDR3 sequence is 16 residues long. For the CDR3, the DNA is TGCGCCAGCAGGCGCGACAGGGGTATCGTGAGGACTGAAGCTTTCTTT. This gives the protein CASRRDRGIVRTEAFF.

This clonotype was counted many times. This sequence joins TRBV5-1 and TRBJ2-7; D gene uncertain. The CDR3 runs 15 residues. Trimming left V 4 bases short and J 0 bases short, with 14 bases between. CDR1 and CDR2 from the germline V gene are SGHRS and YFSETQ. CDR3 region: CASSPRTPSSYEQYF. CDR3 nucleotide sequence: TGCGCCAGCAGCCCTCGAACTCCTAGCTCCTACGAGCAGTACTTC.